This passage covers 25 T cell receptor beta chains from one sample sequenced in a study of beta chain features in type 1 diabetes. Of the isolated RNA, all was reverse transcribed, and so the sequenced material was expressed TCRB transcripts. Sequencing used immunoSEQ multiplex PCR; TCRdb keeps in-frame clones, though not all of them. Of under 70,000 clones in the sample, about 64% were seen once. Antigens of these TCRs are unknown. Overall study findings and caveats: TCRB CDR3s from Type 1 diabetes patients were moderately but significantly shorter in all four CD4+ subsets.

The sample taken for sequencing was stem cell memory CD4+ T cells from blood. Receptor source: a woman in her twenties or thirties with type 1 diabetes.

This sequence joins TRBV28 and TRBJ2-2; maybe TRBD2 (7 bases). Germline V lookup: CDR1 MDHEN, CDR2 SYDVKM. The CDR3 runs 14 residues. V was cut by 8 bases and J by 7 bases, with 17 bases left in between. CDR3 DNA: TGTGCCAGCTCGGGAGGACAGAGCAGCGGGGAGCTGTTTTTT. As protein: CASSGGQSSGELFF.

The chain uses TRBV19 and TRBJ2-1; possible D gene TRBD2, 5 bases. The CDR3 spans 15 residues. Looked up from germline, CDR1 is LNHDA and CDR2 is SQIVND (reference sequence). V dropped 5 bases and J dropped 5 bases, with 16 bases sitting between them. The CDR3 here is CASSVIARSHNEQFF. In DNA form, the CDR3 reads TGTGCCAGTAGTGTAATAGCGCGATCCCACAATGAGCAGTTCTTC.

J is TRBJ2-5 and V is TRBV4-1, with D perhaps matching TRBD2 (6 bases). The CDR3 extends over 16 amino acids. Germline assignment: CDR1 MGHRA and CDR2 YSYEKL. V shed 1 base and J shed 5 bases, with 17 bases lying between them. The CDR3 is CASSQGVGRELETQYF. CDR3 nucleotides: TGCGCCAGCAGCCAAGGGGTGGGACGGGAGCTGGAGACCCAGTACTTC.

The CDR3 region is CAWSYPGDRGGYTF. The CDR3 DNA follows: TGTGCCTGGAGTTATCCCGGGGATAGAGGTGGCTACACCTTC. The chain recombines TRBV30 with TRBJ1-2; D not resolved. Germline loops: CDR1 GTSNPN, CDR2 SVGIG (reference sequence). This CDR3 is built from 14 residues. V lost 2 bases, J lost 7 bases, and 17 bases lay in between.

This clone was counted only a few times. This chain uses TRBV14 with TRBJ1-1; TRBD1 aligns across 9 bases. V shed 4 bases, J shed 4 bases, and the junction held 7 bases outside the gene matches. Germline lookup yields CDR1 SGHDN and CDR2 FVKESK. This CDR3 is built from 15 residues. In nucleotides, the CDR3 is TGTGCCAGCAGCCTTCAAACAGGGGGCGGCACTGAAGCTTTCTTT. Its translation is CASSLQTGGGTEAFF.

This chain connects TRBV28 to TRBJ2-7; 11 bases align to TRBD2. The CDR3 runs 16 residues. CDR1 and CDR2 from the germline V gene are MDHEN and SYDVKM. The V segment lost 0 bases and the J segment 4 bases; nucleotides outside the gene matches: 5. CDR3 protein: CASSLWGTSGSYEQYF. The CDR3 nucleotides are TGTGCCAGCAGTTTATGGGGGACTAGCGGCTCTTACGAGCAGTACTTC.

V and J are TRBV18 and TRBJ2-1; 9 bases map to TRBD2. CDR3 size: 16 residues. Per germline, CDR1 KGHSH and CDR2 LQKENI. With V trimmed by 0 bases and J by 3 bases, 3 bases remained unmatched. CDR3: CASSPPAGGVYNEQFF. CDR3 nucleotides: TGTGCCAGCTCACCACCAGCGGGAGGAGTCTACAATGAGCAGTTCTTC.

The chain carries TRBV5-1 and TRBJ2-2, with 9 bases lining up with TRBD1. This CDR3 region has 15 residues. The trim removed 0 bases at V and 7 bases at J, leaving 4 bases unmatched. Germline-derived CDR1 and CDR2 are SGHRS and YFSETQ. CDR3 nucleotide sequence: TGCGCCAGCAGCTTGGGACAGGGGGAGAACGGGGAGCTGTTTTTT. As protein: CASSLGQGENGELFF.

The chain is built from TRBV27 and TRBJ1-1, with 8 bases fitting TRBD1. The V and J ends lost 4 bases and 7 bases, in that order; junction bases with no gene match: 11. The CDR3 runs 15 residues. Germline loops: CDR1 MNHEY, CDR2 SMNVEV (reference sequence). The CDR3 region is CASSSWTGSRGEAFF. CDR3 sequence (DNA): TGTGCCAGCAGTTCTTGGACAGGGTCAAGGGGTGAAGCTTTCTTT.

The chain employs TRBV6-6 and TRBJ2-5; 11 bases match TRBD2. There are 13 residues in the CDR3. V gave up 6 bases and J gave up 12 bases; unmatched junction bases: 9. CDR1 and CDR2 from the germline V gene are MNHNY and SVGAGI (reference sequence). The CDR3 loop is CASRETSGTPEYF. Written as DNA, the CDR3 is TGTGCCAGCAGGGAGACTAGCGGGACGCCCGAGTACTTC.

The table lists this clone with a few counts. The V gene is TRBV19, the J gene TRBJ1-2; D may be TRBD1 (6 bases). Trimming removed 8 bases at V and 3 bases at J, with 16 bases between. Per germline, CDR1 LNHDA and CDR2 SQIVND (reference sequence). The CDR3 is made up of 14 amino acids. The CDR3 reads CASASWDKDYGYTF. For the CDR3, the DNA is TGTGCCAGTGCCAGTTGGGACAAAGACTATGGCTACACCTTC.

The chain has TRBV14 and TRBJ1-1; TRBD1 might be the D (5 bases). The germline V gene encodes CDR1 SGHDN and CDR2 FVKESK. Trimming shortened V by 4 bases and J by 5 bases, and 14 bases separated the two germline ends. The CDR3 is made up of 14 amino acids. The DNA for the CDR3 is TGTGCCAGCAGCCGCCTCCGGGGGAGGACTGAAGCTTTCTTT. This translates into CASSRLRGRTEAFF.

The rearrangement uses TRBV5-1 and TRBJ1-2; D possibly corresponds to TRBD1 (5 bases). Trimming stripped 0 bases from V and 7 bases from J, with 13 bases between. This CDR3 is built from 14 residues. CDR1 and CDR2 (germline): SGHRS, YFSETQ. CDR3: CASSLALQEGGYTF. The CDR3 DNA reads TGCGCCAGCAGCTTGGCCCTACAGGAAGGTGGCTACACCTTC.

V and J are TRBV7-9 and TRBJ2-4; 7 bases agree with TRBD1. V was clipped by 7 bases and J by 0 bases; unmatched bases: 9. The CDR3 is 16 amino acids. Germline-derived CDR1 and CDR2 are SEHNR and FQNEAQ (reference sequence). CDR3 DNA: TGTGCCAGCACCAATACAGGGGCGGGAGCCAAAAACATTCAGTACTTC. It codes for CASTNTGAGAKNIQYF.

This clone was observed a few times. J is TRBJ2-3 and V is TRBV30, with D possibly matching TRBD2 (6 bases). Trimming took off 2 bases at V and 5 bases at J, with 17 bases between the two ends. Germline CDR1 is GTSNPN and CDR2 is SVGIG (reference sequence). The CDR3 has 15 residues. CDR3 DNA: TGTGCCTGGAGTTCTCCGGCGGGGCCAGTAGATACGCAGTATTTT. Its protein is CAWSSPAGPVDTQYF.

The chain joins TRBV27 to TRBJ1-1; D not certain. The germline gives CDR1 MNHEY, CDR2 SMNVEV (reference sequence). This CDR3 is 14 amino acids long. V was trimmed by 5 bases and J by 4 bases, leaving 14 bases between them. CDR3 in amino acids: CASSLPTGFTEAFF. Here the CDR3 DNA reads TGTGCCAGCAGTCTGCCGACCGGGTTCACTGAAGCTTTCTTT.

The CDR3 bases are TGTGCCAGCAGCCCAGGTTCGGGACAGGGCATGTACGAGCAGTACTTC. Translating gives CASSPGSGQGMYEQYF. The chain is built from TRBV4-2 and TRBJ2-7; 9 bases align to TRBD1. This CDR3 is built from 16 residues. The germline gives CDR1 LGHNA, CDR2 YNFKEQ. J gave up 4 bases and V 4 bases, and 11 bases lay outside the gene matches.

The chain uses TRBV30 and TRBJ1-2; D perhaps matches TRBD1 (5 bases). V lost 2 bases to trimming and J lost 0 bases, with 13 bases between them. CDR3 size: 15 residues. Germline loops: CDR1 GTSNPN, CDR2 SVGIG (reference sequence). Written as DNA, the CDR3 is TGTGCCTGGAGTCCTGCGGGACCCCCTAACTATGGCTACACCTTC. It encodes CAWSPAGPPNYGYTF.

This clone was detected once. The V and J genes are TRBV19 and TRBJ1-2; TRBD1 might be the D (6 bases). The germline V and J ends were trimmed by 4 bases and 4 bases, with 16 bases remaining between them. The CDR3 totals 15 residues. Germline V gene data show CDR1 as LNHDA and CDR2 as SQIVND (reference sequence). The CDR3 here is CASSRANRESYGYTF. In DNA form, the CDR3 reads TGTGCCAGTAGTAGGGCAAACAGGGAGTCCTATGGCTACACCTTC.

In its sample, this clone was seen once. This chain links TRBV7-9 with TRBJ2-2; maybe TRBD1 (6 bases). Germline V gene sequence: CDR1 SEHNR, CDR2 FQNEAQ (reference sequence). The CDR3 runs to 13 residues. Trimming shortened V by 5 bases and J by 7 bases, and 11 bases separated the two germline ends. The CDR3 DNA reads as TGTGCCAGCAGCGCTGGGGGCTACGGGGAGCTGTTTTTT. Translated: CASSAGGYGELFF.

The J gene is TRBJ2-5, the V gene TRBV11-2, with a tentative D call TRBD2 (5 bases). The DNA end favors TRBJ2-7, so the J call may be wrong. CDR3 length: 12 amino acids. Germline V CDR1 and CDR2: SGHAT, FQNNGV. CDR3 coding DNA: TGTGCCAGCAGCTTAGGAGGGAACGAGCAGTACTTC. Translating gives CASSLGGNEQYF.

This clone was detected a few times. V is TRBV7-9 and J is TRBJ1-2, with D perhaps TRBD1 (6 bases). This CDR3 has 14 amino acids. Germline V CDR1 and CDR2: SEHNR, FQNEAQ (reference sequence). Trimming pared 3 bases from V and 4 bases from J, leaving 12 bases between. The CDR3 reads CASSFGGQLYGYTF. In nucleotides, the CDR3 is TGTGCCAGCAGCTTCGGAGGACAGCTCTATGGCTACACCTTC.

The rearrangement uses TRBV28 and TRBJ1-1, with 8 bases aligning to TRBD1. Germline assignment: CDR1 MDHEN and CDR2 SYDVKM. V was pared by 8 bases and J by 11 bases, with 13 bases of the junction left unmatched. The CDR3 is 13 amino acids. The CDR3 DNA sequence: TGTGCCAGCGTAGAACAGACAGGGGTTAGGGCTTTCTTT. Amino acids: CASVEQTGVRAFF.

V and J are TRBV2 and TRBJ2-7; 13 positions match TRBD2. This CDR3 is 14 amino acids long. The germline V gene has CDR1 SNHLY and CDR2 FYNNEI. J lost 5 bases, V lost 4 bases, and 2 bases had no gene match. The DNA for the CDR3 is TGTGCCAGCAGTGGACTAGCGGGAGGCCACGAGCAGTACTTC. It translates to CASSGLAGGHEQYF.

A remark on this clone: One end of the junction is discordant with germline, which a read error may explain. Other DNA sequences within the sample encode an identical CDR3. V gene TRBV5-4 combines with J gene TRBJ2-5, with 7 bases lining up with TRBD2. The CDR3 totals 14 residues. Per the germline V gene, CDR1 is SGHNT and CDR2 is YYREEE (reference sequence). The CDR3 protein is CASSFAGVQETQYF. The CDR3 DNA sequence: TGTGCCAGCAGCTTTGCGGGGGTACAAGAAACCCAGTACTTC.